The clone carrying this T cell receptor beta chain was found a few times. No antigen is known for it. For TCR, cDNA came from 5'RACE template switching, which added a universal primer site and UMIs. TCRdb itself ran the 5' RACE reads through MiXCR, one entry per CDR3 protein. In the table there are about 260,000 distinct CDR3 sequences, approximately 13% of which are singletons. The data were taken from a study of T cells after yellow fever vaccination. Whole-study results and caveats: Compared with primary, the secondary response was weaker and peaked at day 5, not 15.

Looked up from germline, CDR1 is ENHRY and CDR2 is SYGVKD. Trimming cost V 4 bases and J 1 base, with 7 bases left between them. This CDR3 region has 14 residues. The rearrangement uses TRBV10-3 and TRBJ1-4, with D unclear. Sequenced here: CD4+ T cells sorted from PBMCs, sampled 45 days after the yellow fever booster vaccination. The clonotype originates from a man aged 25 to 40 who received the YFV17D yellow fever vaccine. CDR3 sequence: CAISGGRTNEKLFF. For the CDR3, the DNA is TGTGCCATCAGTGGGGGAAGAACTAATGAAAAACTGTTTTTT.